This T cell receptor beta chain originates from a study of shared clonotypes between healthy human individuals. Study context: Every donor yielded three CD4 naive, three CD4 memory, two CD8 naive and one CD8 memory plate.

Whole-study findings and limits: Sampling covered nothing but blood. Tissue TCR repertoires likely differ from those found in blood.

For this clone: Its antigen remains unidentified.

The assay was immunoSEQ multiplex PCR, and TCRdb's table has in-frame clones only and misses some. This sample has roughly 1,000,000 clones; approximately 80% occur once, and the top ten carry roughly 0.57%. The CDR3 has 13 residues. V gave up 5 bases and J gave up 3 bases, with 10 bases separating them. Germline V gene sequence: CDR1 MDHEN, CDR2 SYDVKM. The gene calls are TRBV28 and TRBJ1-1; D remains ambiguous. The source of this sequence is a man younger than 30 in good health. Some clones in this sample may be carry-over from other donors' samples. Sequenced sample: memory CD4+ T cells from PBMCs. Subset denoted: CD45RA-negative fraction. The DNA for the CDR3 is TGTGCCAGCAGTCCCTACAGAGACACTGAAGCTTTCTTT. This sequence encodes CASSPYRDTEAFF.